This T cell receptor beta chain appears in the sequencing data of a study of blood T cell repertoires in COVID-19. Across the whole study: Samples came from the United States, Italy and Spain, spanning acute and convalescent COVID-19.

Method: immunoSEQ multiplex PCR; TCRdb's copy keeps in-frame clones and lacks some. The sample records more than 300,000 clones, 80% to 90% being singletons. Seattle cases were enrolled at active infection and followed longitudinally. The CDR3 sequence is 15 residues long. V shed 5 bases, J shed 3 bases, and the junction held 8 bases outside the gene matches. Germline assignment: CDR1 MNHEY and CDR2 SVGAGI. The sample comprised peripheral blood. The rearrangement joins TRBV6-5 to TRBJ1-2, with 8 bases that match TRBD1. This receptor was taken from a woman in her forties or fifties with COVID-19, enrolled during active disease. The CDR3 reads CASSPDRGVYYGYTF. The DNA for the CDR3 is TGTGCCAGCAGTCCTGACAGGGGAGTCTACTATGGCTACACCTTC.